A single sample is the source of the 31 T cell receptor beta chains below, sequenced in a study of Ad26.COV2.S vaccination and SARS-CoV-2 variants. The table came from immunoSEQ multiplex PCR; TCRdb's copy has only in-frame clones and leaves some out. The data contain over 350,000 clones, 88% of them singletons. Treatment denoted: around 19 received Ad26.COV2.S at low or high dose, single or two shots; 5 received placebo; per-sample allocation not given. Day 63 after the first vaccine or placebo injection was the time point for sampling. Sequences were derived from peripheral blood, sampled in a trial of Ad26.COV2.S vaccine versus placebo. These receptors originate from a person between 18 and 65 years old who received the Ad26.COV2.S COVID-19 vaccine or a placebo.

V and J are TRBV5-1 and TRBJ2-7; 10 bases map to TRBD2. The J segment lost 5 bases and the V segment lost 2 bases, leaving 10 bases of the junction unmatched. The germline V gene encodes CDR1 SGHRS and CDR2 YFSETQ. The CDR3 contains 16 residues. CDR3: CASSLSGGAYADEQYF. As DNA, the CDR3 is TGCGCCAGCAGCTTAAGCGGGGGGGCCTATGCCGACGAGCAGTACTTC. Full variable domain (remainder filled in from reference TRBV5-1 and TRBJ2-7): KAGVTQTPRYLIKTRGQQVTLSCSPISGHRSVSWYQQTPGQGLQFLFEYFSETQRNKGNFPGRFSGRQFSNSRSEMNVSTLELGDSALYLCASSLSGGAYADEQYFGPGTRLTVT.

CDR3 sequence reads: CASSLASPGQFF. CDR3 coding DNA: TGTGCCAGCAGCTTAGCGTCCCCTGGGCAGTTCTTC. The gene calls are TRBV7-2 and TRBJ2-1; D call uncertain. Germline lookup yields CDR1 SGHTA and CDR2 FQGNSA. V was pared by 0 bases and J by 12 bases, with 9 bases between. The CDR3 extends over 12 amino acids.

The chain joins TRBV21-1 to TRBJ1-5. TRBV21-1 is an annotated pseudogene. The CDR3 is 12 amino acids. This chain's CDR3 is CASSKRGQPQHF. DNA of the CDR3: TGTGCCAGCAGCAAGAGGGGTCAGCCCCAGCATTTT.

This chain joins TRBV5-1 and TRBJ1-1; 7 nucleotides agree with TRBD1. Germline V lookup: CDR1 SGHRS, CDR2 YFSETQ. The CDR3 is 16 residues long. Trimming took 0 bases from V and 0 from J; bases not matched to a gene: 5. CDR3 coding DNA: TGCGCCAGCAGCTTGGGGGACAGACAAATGAACACTGAAGCTTTCTTT. It encodes CASSLGDRQMNTEAFF.

The chain joins TRBV20-1 to TRBJ2-7; TRBD2 agrees at 13 bases. The CDR3 is 17 amino acids. With V trimmed by 3 bases and J by 5 bases, 13 bases remained unmatched. CDR1 and CDR2 (germline): DFQATT, SNEGSKA (reference sequence). The DNA for the CDR3 is TGCAGTGCTAGTCCCGGTCGTGAACTAGCGGGGGGGAACGAGCAGTACTTC. Encoded protein: CSASPGRELAGGNEQYF.

This chain connects TRBV3-1 (or the pseudogene TRBV3-2) to TRBJ1-2, with 9 bases aligning to TRBD1. The junction had 10 bases not matched to a gene; V was cut back by 4 bases and J by 10 bases. CDR1 and CDR2 (germline): LGHDT, YNNKEL (reference sequence). The CDR3 is 14 amino acids. This chain's CDR3 is CASSLNHRGLVYTF. In DNA, the CDR3 is TGTGCCAGCAGCCTTAACCACAGGGGGCTTGTCTACACCTTC.

The gene calls are TRBV4-1 and TRBJ2-1, with TRBD1 as a possible D gene (6 bases). This CDR3 spans 16 amino acids. Deletions cut 1 base from V and 4 bases from J, with 14 bases between. CDR1 is MGHRA, CDR2 YSYEKL, per germline. This chain's CDR3 is CASSQVETGYYNEQFF. Written as DNA, the CDR3 is TGCGCCAGCAGCCAAGTCGAGACAGGTTATTACAATGAGCAGTTCTTC.

V is TRBV5-1 and J is TRBJ2-3; 9 nucleotides match TRBD2. CDR1 is SGHRS and CDR2 is YFSETQ in the germline V gene. The J segment lost 6 bases and the V segment lost 1 base, leaving 3 bases of the junction unmatched. CDR3 length equals 14 residues. The CDR3 bases are TGCGCCAGCAGCTTGTCTAGCGGGGTGGATACGCAGTATTTT. It is translated as CASSLSSGVDTQYF. The entire variable domain, with the rest obtained from reference TRBV5-1 and TRBJ2-3, is as follows: KAGVTQTPRYLIKTRGQQVTLSCSPISGHRSVSWYQQTPGQGLQFLFEYFSETQRNKGNFPGRFSGRQFSNSRSEMNVSTLELGDSALYLCASSLSSGVDTQYFGPGTRLTVL.

The chain couples TRBV2 to TRBJ1-1; D might be TRBD1 (5 bases). Looked up from germline, CDR1 is SNHLY and CDR2 is FYNNEI. The CDR3 length is 13 residues. Trimming removed 6 bases from V and 3 bases from J, with 11 bases in between. CDR3 region: CASRDGQYTEAFF. CDR3 in DNA: TGTGCCAGCAGAGATGGACAATACACTGAAGCTTTCTTT.

The CDR3 here is CASSLAEGDIQYF. The CDR3 bases are TGTGCCAGCAGCTTAGCGGAAGGTGACATTCAGTACTTC. The V gene is TRBV7-2, the J gene TRBJ2-4, with unresolved D. CDR3 length: 13 residues. Germline CDR1 SGHTA, CDR2 FQGNSA. Between the trimmed V and J ends, which lost 0 bases and 8 bases, there was a span of 8 bases.

This chain's CDR3 is CASSPGLAGVNEQFF. Written as DNA, the CDR3 is TGTGCCAGCAGTCCCGGACTAGCGGGGGTCAATGAGCAGTTCTTC. The chain couples TRBV6-2 or TRBV6-3 to TRBJ2-1; 13 bases line up with TRBD2. Trimming at V came to 5 bases and at J to 6 bases, leaving 4 bases not matched to a gene. Germline lookup yields CDR1 MNHEY and CDR2 SVGEGT. The CDR3 has 15 residues.

The V and J genes are TRBV13 and TRBJ2-7, with a weak D call TRBD1 (5 bases). V dropped 6 bases and J dropped 7 bases, with 25 bases sitting between them. Germline loops: CDR1 PRHDT, CDR2 FYEKMQ (reference sequence). The CDR3 sequence is 16 residues long. The CDR3 loop is CASSLREGARMEEQYF. CDR3 bases: TGTGCCAGCAGTTTACGAGAAGGGGCCCGAATGGAAGAGCAGTACTTC.

The chain joins TRBV9 to TRBJ2-5, with D unclear. This CDR3 has 16 residues. CDR1 is SGDLS, CDR2 YYNGEE, per germline. V shed 2 bases and J shed 3 bases, with 17 bases lying between them. The chain's CDR3 is CASSVSAIAHKETQYF. The CDR3 DNA is TGTGCCAGCAGCGTTAGTGCTATTGCGCATAAAGAGACCCAGTACTTC. Looking up the rest from reference TRBV9 and TRBJ2-5 gives the full variable domain: DSGVTQTPKHLITATGQRVTLRCSPRSGDLSVYWYQQSLDQGLQFLIQYYNGEERAKGNILERFSAQQFPDLHSELNLSSLELGDSALYFCASSVSAIAHKETQYFGPGTRLLVL.

The rearrangement links TRBV7-9 to TRBJ1-1; the D is unclear. Deletions cut 1 base from V and 4 bases from J, with 4 bases between. Germline V gene data show CDR1 as SEHNR and CDR2 as FQNEAQ (reference sequence). The CDR3 has 12 residues. The CDR3, as DNA: TGTGCCAGCAGCTTAGAGTTCACTGAAGCTTTCTTT. Translating it yields CASSLEFTEAFF.

The rearrangement uses TRBV12-3 or TRBV12-4 and TRBJ1-2, with a tentative D call TRBD1 (5 bases). The V gene lost 6 bases and the J gene lost 4 bases, with 12 bases spanning the gap. The length of the CDR3 is 13 residues. The CDR3 protein is CASRFGGSYGYTF. CDR3 bases: TGTGCCAGCAGATTCGGGGGTAGCTATGGCTACACCTTC.

This clone was observed a handful of times. The rearrangement joins TRBV7-9 to TRBJ2-1; D may be TRBD2 (5 bases). The V end lost 5 bases, the J end lost 3 bases, and 17 bases lay between the germline ends. Per germline, CDR1 SEHNR and CDR2 FQNEAQ (reference sequence). The CDR3 contains 16 residues. The CDR3 sequence is CASSPTRAGIYNEQFF. The CDR3 DNA is TGTGCCAGCAGCCCGACGAGGGCCGGTATCTACAATGAGCAGTTCTTC.

The chain employs TRBV7-2 and TRBJ2-1, with 10 bases lining up with TRBD2. The germline V gene has CDR1 SGHTA and CDR2 FQGNSA. V shed 5 bases, J shed 4 bases, and the junction held 14 bases outside the gene matches. The CDR3 extends over 18 amino acids. CDR3: CASSPGASGGARYNEQFF. The CDR3 DNA follows: TGTGCCAGCAGCCCCGGTGCCAGCGGGGGGGCTAGGTACAATGAGCAGTTCTTC.

The chain employs TRBV27 and TRBJ2-7, with D perhaps matching TRBD1 (5 bases). V gave up 8 bases and J gave up 5 bases, with 19 bases separating them. Germline V gene lookup returns CDR1 MNHEY and CDR2 SMNVEV (reference sequence). This CDR3 is built from 14 residues. The CDR3 nucleotides read TGTGCCAGCCGTCAGGGAATGGTTACGCACGAGCAGTACTTC. Amino acid sequence: CASRQGMVTHEQYF.

The rearrangement joins TRBV7-9 to TRBJ1-5, with 9 bases identical to TRBD1. V gave up 1 base and J gave up 0 bases; unmatched junction bases: 4. Germline V lookup: CDR1 SEHNR, CDR2 FQNEAQ (reference sequence). The CDR3 runs 17 residues. The DNA for the CDR3 is TGTGCCAGCAGCTTAGAGTGGACAGGGGATAGCAATCAGCCCCAGCATTTT. Translating it yields CASSLEWTGDSNQPQHF.

CDR3 in amino acids: CASSIDGGYQPQHF. The CDR3 coding sequence is TGTGCCAGTAGTATAGACGGGGGTTATCAGCCCCAGCATTTT. The V and J genes are TRBV19 and TRBJ1-5; tentatively, D is TRBD1 (5 bases). The germline CDR1 and CDR2 sequences are LNHDA and SQIVND (reference sequence). V lost 0 bases to trimming and J lost 5 bases, with 8 bases between them. The CDR3 runs 14 residues.

The V gene is TRBV6-2 or TRBV6-3, the J gene TRBJ2-2; D gene uncertain. Germline V gene sequence: CDR1 MNHEY, CDR2 SVGEGT. There are 13 residues in the CDR3. Trimming pared 7 bases from V and 7 bases from J, leaving 13 bases between. The chain's CDR3 is CASTPPPGGELFF. The CDR3 DNA follows: TGTGCCAGCACCCCCCCACCCGGCGGGGAGCTGTTTTTT.

The chain employs TRBV7-2 and TRBJ1-2; TRBD1 matches 8 bases. Germline V gene sequence: CDR1 SGHTA, CDR2 FQGNSA. V lost 5 bases, J lost 4 bases, and 3 bases stayed unmatched. CDR3 length: 13 amino acids. The DNA of the CDR3 is TGTGCCAGCAGCGTCGGGACAGGCTATGGCTACACCTTC. Amino acids: CASSVGTGYGYTF.

The V and J genes are TRBV5-6 and TRBJ2-7; D not resolved. V was pared by 0 bases and J by 7 bases, with 8 bases between. The CDR3 is made up of 12 amino acids. Germline-derived CDR1 and CDR2 are SGHDT and YYEEEE. CDR3 in amino acids: CASSLAQLEQYF. CDR3 coding DNA: TGTGCCAGCAGCTTGGCACAATTGGAGCAGTACTTC.

J is TRBJ2-7 and V is TRBV12-3 or TRBV12-4; D call uncertain. This CDR3 is built from 12 residues. V lost 5 bases and J 7 bases, leaving 12 bases between the germline ends. CDR3 coding DNA: TGTGCCAGCAGTCCAACCGCTTGGGAGCAGTACTTC. This encodes CASSPTAWEQYF.

The chain is built from TRBV11-2 and TRBJ2-7, with D perhaps TRBD1 (6 bases). The V gene lost 3 bases and the J gene lost 0 bases, with 9 bases spanning the gap. Germline V gives CDR1 SGHAT, CDR2 FQNNGV. The CDR3 consists of 14 residues. The CDR3 protein is CASSFRGTSYEQYF. CDR3 coding DNA: TGTGCCAGCAGCTTTAGGGGGACCTCCTACGAGCAGTACTTC.

In DNA, the CDR3 is TGTGCCAGTAGTGGGGCGGGGGGTCCCACAGATACGCAGTATTTT. This encodes CASSGAGGPTDTQYF. The chain uses TRBV19 and TRBJ2-3, with 8 positions matching TRBD2. V was clipped by 5 bases and J by 2 bases; unmatched bases: 6. The CDR3 consists of 15 residues. Germline CDR1 LNHDA, CDR2 SQIVND (reference sequence).

This chain uses TRBV30 with TRBJ1-4; D gene uncertain. The germline V gene has CDR1 GTSNPN and CDR2 SVGIG (reference sequence). The CDR3 has 13 residues. Trimming took off 3 bases at V and 7 bases at J, with 12 bases between the two ends. CDR3 region: CAWRLAGGEKLFF. DNA of the CDR3: TGTGCCTGGAGGCTGGCGGGCGGTGAAAAACTGTTTTTT.

This clone occurred once. The J gene is TRBJ2-1, the V gene TRBV5-1; possibly TRBD1 or TRBD2 for D (5 bases each). This CDR3 spans 20 amino acids. With 5 bases removed from V and 0 bases from J, the gap between germline ends came to 27 bases. The germline CDR1 and CDR2 sequences are SGHRS and YFSETQ. The CDR3 sequence is CASRGGFGATGQYSYNEQFF. In nucleotides, the CDR3 is TGCGCCAGCAGAGGCGGATTCGGGGCGACGGGGCAATACTCCTACAATGAGCAGTTCTTC.

This chain joins TRBV20-1 and TRBJ1-5; a weak D match, TRBD1 (6 bases). Germline values: CDR1 DFQATT, CDR2 SNEGSKA (reference sequence). The CDR3 has 14 residues. Trimming cost V 3 bases and J 6 bases, with 15 bases left between them. CDR3 loop: CSASNQGLGQPQHF. DNA of the CDR3: TGCAGTGCTAGTAATCAGGGGCTAGGTCAGCCCCAGCATTTT.

The V gene is TRBV6-5, the J gene TRBJ1-5; TRBD1 matches 12 bases. The CDR3 runs 15 residues. The germline gives CDR1 MNHEY, CDR2 SVGAGI. The CDR3 loop reads CAGGQGAGGNQPQHF. The CDR3 DNA sequence: TGTGCAGGGGGACAGGGGGCGGGTGGCAATCAGCCCCAGCATTTT.

CDR3 nucleotide sequence: TGTGCCAGCAGTTCGTGGGGGGAAGGAGATCCTAACTATGGCTACACCTTC. Translated: CASSSWGEGDPNYGYTF. The genes are TRBV27 and TRBJ1-2; tentative D call: TRBD1 (5 bases). Per germline, CDR1 MNHEY and CDR2 SMNVEV (reference sequence). There are 17 residues in the CDR3. V was clipped by 4 bases and J by 0 bases, with 18 bases between them.